The 24 T cell receptor beta chains below all came from one sample that was sequenced in a study of early T cells in non-severe SARS-CoV-2 infection. Each CDR3 protein gets one entry after TCRdb re-called the 5' RACE reads with MiXCR. The sample has about 36,000 distinct CDR3 sequences; around 5% are singletons. Sequencing was carried out using whole blood. Source of these receptors: an adult who was a healthcare worker with PCR-confirmed SARS-CoV-2 infection or an uninfected control (not recorded which).

The V and J genes are TRBV6-2 or TRBV6-3 and TRBJ2-3, with D maybe TRBD2 (6 bases). This CDR3 spans 15 amino acids. The germline V gene encodes CDR1 MNHEY and CDR2 SVGEGT. With 6 bases removed from V and 4 bases from J, the gap between germline ends came to 17 bases. CDR3 in amino acids: CASSLGKSGADTQYF. The CDR3 DNA is TGTGCCAGCAGCCTTGGGAAGTCGGGGGCAGATACGCAGTATTTT.

This clonotype has ten or more counts. This chain connects TRBV20-1 to TRBJ1-1; D not certain. Germline V CDR1 and CDR2: DFQATT, SNEGSKA (reference sequence). The CDR3 has 13 residues. CDR3 DNA: TGCAGCCCCTATGAATACATGAACACTGAAGCTTTCTTT. It translates to CSPYEYMNTEAFF.

This clonotype was recorded many times. CDR3 bases: TGTGCCACCAGGCAGATGGACGGCTCCTATAATTCACCCCTCCACTTT. It is translated as CATRQMDGSYNSPLHF. The chain has TRBV24-1 and TRBJ1-6; D ambiguous. This CDR3 spans 16 amino acids. Per the germline V gene, CDR1 is KGHDR and CDR2 is SFDVKD. Between the trimmed V and J ends, which lost 7 bases and 0 bases, there was a span of 12 bases.

The sample holds many counts of this clonotype. The V and J genes are TRBV7-9 and TRBJ2-1; 8 nucleotides agree with TRBD2. Trimming cost V 4 bases and J 7 bases; bases outside gene matches: 12. The CDR3 runs 16 residues. CDR1 is SEHNR and CDR2 is FQNEAQ in the germline V gene (reference sequence). The CDR3 bases are TGTGCCAGCAGCTCCCCGGGCAGCGGGGGAGGAAATGAGCAGTTCTTC. Translated: CASSSPGSGGGNEQFF.

Ten or more counts support this clonotype. The V gene is TRBV20-1, the J gene TRBJ2-7; 11 bases are a match to TRBD1. The CDR3 spans 15 residues. CDR1 is DFQATT, CDR2 SNEGSKA, per germline (reference sequence). V was pared by 6 bases and J by 3 bases, with 10 bases of the junction left unmatched. DNA of the CDR3: TGCAGTGCCCTACCTGGGGGACAGGGGGACTACGAGCAGTACTTC. Encoded protein: CSALPGGQGDYEQYF.

The sample holds a few counts of this clonotype. The genes are TRBV5-1 and TRBJ2-2; D is uncertain. CDR1 is SGHRS, CDR2 YFSETQ, per germline. This CDR3 region has 15 residues. Trimming pared 0 bases from V and 2 bases from J, leaving 8 bases between. The CDR3 region is CASSLATDNTGELFF. The CDR3 DNA sequence: TGCGCCAGCAGCTTGGCCACAGACAACACCGGGGAGCTGTTTTTT.

This clonotype was counted a few times. This chain uses TRBV11-2 with TRBJ2-2; TRBD1 agrees at 7 bases. The CDR3 totals 16 residues. CDR1 and CDR2 from the germline V gene are SGHAT and FQNNGV. The trim removed 5 bases at V and 4 bases at J, leaving 10 bases unmatched. The CDR3 region has the DNA TGTGCCAGCAGCCTAGGGACAGATCCAGGCACCGGGGAGCTGTTTTTT. It codes for CASSLGTDPGTGELFF. Filled out from reference TRBV11-2 and TRBJ2-2, the complete variable domain reads EAGVAQSPRYKIIEKRQSVAFWCNPISGHATLYWYQQILGQGPKLLIQFQNNGVVDDSQLPKDRFSAERLKGVDSTLKIQPAKLEDSAVYLCASSLGTDPGTGELFFGEGSRLTVL.

Details on this clonotype: This may come from a read error, since a much larger clone is one base off. The genes are TRBV7-2 and TRBJ1-3, with 9 bases matching TRBD1. Looked up from germline, CDR1 is SGHTA and CDR2 is FQGNSA. V gave up 4 bases and J gave up 5 bases; unmatched junction bases: 6. The CDR3 contains 15 residues. As DNA, the CDR3 is TGTGCCAGCAGCTCAGTCGGGACAGGGAGAAACACCATATATTTT. It encodes CASSSVGTGRNTIYF.

The genes are TRBV11-2 and TRBJ2-3; 10 bases line up with TRBD2. The CDR3 length is 17 residues. Germline V gene lookup returns CDR1 SGHAT and CDR2 FQNNGV. J was trimmed by 1 base and V by 8 bases; bases with no gene match: 12. CDR3 sequence: CASRSRTSGARTDTQYF. DNA for the CDR3: TGTGCCAGCCGGTCCCGGACTAGCGGAGCCCGCACAGATACGCAGTATTTT.

This clonotype ranks as medium-sized. This chain joins TRBV12-3 or TRBV12-4 and TRBJ2-5, with a possible D match to TRBD1 (5 bases). Trimming cost V 6 bases and J 2 bases, with 7 bases left between them. CDR3 length equals 12 residues. CDR3 in amino acids: CASSRQQETQYF. In nucleotides, the CDR3 is TGTGCCAGCAGCCGACAGCAAGAGACCCAGTACTTC.

This clonotype was counted at least ten times. The CDR3 DNA follows: TGCAGTGCTAGGGGATCGAGGGCATTCAATGAGCAGTTCTTC. Protein product: CSARGSRAFNEQFF. The rearrangement uses TRBV20-1 and TRBJ2-1, with D perhaps matching TRBD2 (5 bases). CDR1 is DFQATT and CDR2 is SNEGSKA in the germline V gene (reference sequence). CDR3 length: 14 amino acids. V was pared by 3 bases and J by 6 bases, with 15 bases between.

On this clonotype itself: A much more abundant neighbour one base away suggests this may be a read error. This chain links TRBV12-3 or TRBV12-4 with TRBJ2-7; D is unclear. V was pared by 5 bases and J by 2 bases, with 7 bases between. The CDR3 runs 12 residues. The CDR3 spells CASSHRAYEQYF. The DNA for the CDR3 is TGTGCCAGCAGTCACAGAGCCTACGAGCAGTACTTC.

The sample holds many counts of this clonotype. The chain has TRBV10-3 and TRBJ2-1, with D unresolved. Germline V gives CDR1 ENHRY, CDR2 SYGVKD. V was shortened by 1 base and J by 5 bases, with 0 bases between the two germline ends. CDR3 length equals 11 residues. The CDR3 region is CAISEYNEQFF. CDR3 DNA: TGTGCCATCAGTGAGTACAATGAGCAGTTCTTC.

This clonotype was found a few times. This chain connects TRBV18 to TRBJ1-1; 7 bases match TRBD1. CDR1 is KGHSH, CDR2 LQKENI, per germline. After removal of 3 bases from V and 4 bases from J, the junction contained 5 bases not matched to a gene. CDR3 length equals 14 residues. The DNA of the CDR3 is TGTGCCAGCTCACCCCGGGACAGCCGCACTGAAGCTTTCTTT. Residues: CASSPRDSRTEAFF.

This clonotype was observed at least ten times. V gene TRBV7-6 combines with J gene TRBJ1-2; D is unclear. Trimming shortened V by 1 base and J by 4 bases, and 10 bases separated the two germline ends. Germline CDR1 and CDR2: SGHVS and FNYEAQ. The CDR3 consists of 14 residues. The CDR3 nucleotides are TGTGCCAGCAGCTTAGAGGCAGGCTCCTATGGCTACACCTTC. Translating gives CASSLEAGSYGYTF.

This clonotype has a count of ten or more. The chain recombines TRBV7-2 with TRBJ1-4; D is perhaps TRBD1 (5 bases). Trimming removed 2 bases at V and 8 bases at J, with 12 bases between. Germline CDR1 is SGHTA and CDR2 is FQGNSA. The length of the CDR3 is 14 residues. The CDR3 DNA sequence: TGTGCCAGCAGCTTACGACGGGGGGAGGAAAAACTGTTTTTT. It specifies CASSLRRGEEKLFF.

This clonotype showed up many times. The rearrangement joins TRBV5-6 to TRBJ2-7; tentatively, D is TRBD2 (5 bases). Germline V lookup: CDR1 SGHDT, CDR2 YYEEEE. The CDR3 has 13 amino acids. Trimming removed 4 bases at V and 3 bases at J, with 11 bases between. For the CDR3, the DNA is TGTGCCAGCAGCAGGAGGTCCGGCTACGAGCAGTACTTC. Translated, it gives CASSRRSGYEQYF. The whole variable domain, remainder taken from reference TRBV5-6 and TRBJ2-7, is DAGVTQSPTHLIKTRGQQVTLRCSPKSGHDTVSWYQQALGQGPQFIFQYYEEEERQRGNFPDRFSGHQFPNYSSELNVNALLLGDSALYLCASSRRSGYEQYFGPGTRLTVT.

The chain joins TRBV5-4 to TRBJ1-2, with TRBD1 as a possible D gene (6 bases). The germline V gene has CDR1 SGHNT and CDR2 YYREEE (reference sequence). The CDR3 runs to 15 residues. V dropped 9 bases and J dropped 2 bases, with 20 bases sitting between them. The CDR3 DNA follows: TGTGCCACCAAAGGGGGGGCAGGTATCAACTATGGCTACACCTTC. This encodes CATKGGAGINYGYTF. The entire variable domain, with the rest obtained from reference TRBV5-4 and TRBJ1-2, is as follows: ETGVTQSPTHLIKTRGQQVTLRCSSQSGHNTVSWYQQALGQGPQFIFQYYREEENGRGNFPPRFSGLQFPNYSSELNVNALELDDSALYLCATKGGAGINYGYTFGSGTRLTVV.

This clonotype was observed many times. The rearrangement uses TRBV24-1 and TRBJ2-1; 11 bases are shared with TRBD2. Unmatched junction bases numbered 12, after V lost 5 bases and J lost 4 bases. This CDR3 has 18 residues. Germline V gene sequence: CDR1 KGHDR, CDR2 SFDVKD. CDR3 sequence reads: CATSGRLGGLADYNEQFF. CDR3 sequence (DNA): TGTGCCACCAGTGGCCGGTTGGGGGGACTAGCGGATTACAATGAGCAGTTCTTC.

As to this clonotype: A much more abundant neighbour one base away suggests this may be a read error. V usage is TRBV12-3 or TRBV12-4 and J usage is TRBJ2-1; TRBD2 matches at 7 bases. CDR3 length equals 15 residues. V shed 6 bases and J 6 bases; nucleotides not matched to a gene: 11. For the CDR3, the DNA is TGTGCCAGCAGAACCCTTGGGGGAGGGAGCAATGAGCAGTTCTTC. Translation: CASRTLGGGSNEQFF.

V and J are TRBV20-1 and TRBJ2-2; the match to TRBD2 covers 15 bases. Germline V gene sequence: CDR1 DFQATT, CDR2 SNEGSKA (reference sequence). With 6 bases clipped from V and 4 bases from J, the junction kept 0 bases outside the gene matches. The CDR3 runs 14 residues. CDR3 sequence: CSAGLAGGTGELFF. The CDR3 DNA follows: TGCAGTGCGGGACTAGCGGGAGGCACCGGGGAGCTGTTTTTT.

The chain couples TRBV9 to TRBJ1-5, with unresolved D. CDR1 and CDR2 (germline): SGDLS, YYNGEE. The V gene lost 4 bases and the J gene lost 7 bases, with 12 bases spanning the gap. CDR3 length: 13 amino acids. The CDR3 DNA reads as TGTGCCAGCAGCCGCTTTGAGGGACAGCCCCAGCATTTT. The encoded protein is CASSRFEGQPQHF.

The chain combines TRBV12-3 or TRBV12-4 with TRBJ1-6; D possibly corresponds to TRBD1 (6 bases). This CDR3 comprises 14 residues. V lost 3 bases, J lost 7 bases, and 10 bases lay in between. This CDR3 is CASSFRQENSPLHF. The CDR3 region has the DNA TGTGCCAGCAGTTTCAGACAGGAGAATTCACCCCTCCACTTT.

This clonotype was detected ten times or more. The chain has TRBV3-1 and TRBJ2-1; 9 positions agree with TRBD2. V shed 0 bases, J shed 7 bases, and the junction held 10 bases outside the gene matches. This CDR3 is 17 amino acids long. Germline CDR1 is LGHDT and CDR2 is YNNKEL (reference sequence). The CDR3 nucleotides read TGTGCCAGCAGCCAAGACGTTAGCGGGGGTGCGAGGAATGAGCAGTTCTTC. Amino acids: CASSQDVSGGARNEQFF.